This T cell receptor (beta chain) was retrieved from a study of Graves' ophthalmopathy and Graves' hyperthyroidism. Study-level information: The study drew peripheral blood at initial diagnosis, before any treatment. Study-level points and caveats: Blood also harbored most expanded thyroid clonotypes above 0.001 frequency.

J was trimmed by 7 bases and V by 8 bases; bases with no gene match: 10. The CDR3 runs 14 residues. Germline lookup yields CDR1 MNHNS and CDR2 SASEGT. Patients newly diagnosed with hyperthyroidism, under 2 months' duration, were aged 18 to 65, the study reports. Exclusion criteria comprised other autoimmune diseases, uncontrolled infections, pregnancy or lactation in patients. This clonotype has ten or more counts. Antigen unknown. Amplified TCR beta CDR3 regions were obtained using RNA transcripts as template. The first-round RT-PCR employed HTBI primers together with the Qiagen OneStep RT-PCR kit. A multiplex PCR was then performed as the second round. TCRdb analysed the multiplex PCR reads with MiXCR anew, one entry per CDR3 protein. There are under 800,000 distinct CDR3 sequences in the sample; around a fifth occur only once, and around 6.5% lies in the top ten.

This sequence originates from a young woman with stable Graves' hyperthyroidism. Some clones in this sample may be carry-over from other donors' samples. The chain couples TRBV6-1 to TRBJ1-2, with 10 bases lining up with TRBD1. The sequenced sample consisted of peripheral blood. The CDR3 region is CASGGWDRGVGYTF. The CDR3 bases are TGTGCCAGCGGTGGATGGGACAGGGGCGTTGGCTACACCTTC.